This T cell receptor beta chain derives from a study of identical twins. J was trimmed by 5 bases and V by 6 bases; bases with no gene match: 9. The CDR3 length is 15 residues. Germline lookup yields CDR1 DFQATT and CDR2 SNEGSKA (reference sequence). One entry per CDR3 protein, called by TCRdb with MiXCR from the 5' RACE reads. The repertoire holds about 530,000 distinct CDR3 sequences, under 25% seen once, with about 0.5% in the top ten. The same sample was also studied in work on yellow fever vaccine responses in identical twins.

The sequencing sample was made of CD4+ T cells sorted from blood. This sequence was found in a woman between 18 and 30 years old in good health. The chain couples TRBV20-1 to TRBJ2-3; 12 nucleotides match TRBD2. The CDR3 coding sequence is TGCAGTGCCCAACCGACTAGCGGGAGTGGAGATACGCAGTATTTT. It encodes CSAQPTSGSGDTQYF.